Listed below are T cell receptor beta chains from one sample, sequenced in a study of blood T cell repertoires in COVID-19. Measured with immunoSEQ multiplex PCR; TCRdb has only the in-frame clones, and not every one. The sample carries about 220,000 clones, approximately 84% recorded once. The sequencing sample was made of PBMCs or T cells enriched from blood (not recorded which). These receptors were collected from a man aged 40-49 years who had recovered from COVID-19. Both conserved end residues are part of each CDR3. Each record gives: CDR3 protein, CDR3 DNA, V gene, J gene, D gene, clone size. The D gene is left open where the match is weak. For some rows the clone size is stated as once, few or many, or as a class when expanded; others skip it.

CDR3aa: CATRFNTNTGELFF; CDR3nt: TGTGCCACCCGCTTTAACACGAACACCGGGGAGCTGTTTTTT; v_gene: TRBV2; j_gene: TRBJ2-2; d_gene: -; abundance: once
CDR3aa: CASSQQTSGGDTQYF; CDR3nt: TGTGCCAGCAGCCAGCAGACTAGCGGGGGTGATACGCAGTATTTT; v_gene: TRBV3-1/TRBV3-2; j_gene: TRBJ2-3; d_gene: TRBD2; abundance: -
CDR3aa: CASSEAGASSYEQYF; CDR3nt: TGCGCCAGCAGTGAGGCAGGGGCCTCCTCCTACGAGCAGTACTTC; v_gene: TRBV10-1; j_gene: TRBJ2-7; d_gene: -; abundance: -
CDR3aa: CASMRYTGNTEAFF; CDR3nt: TGTGCCAGCATGCGATACACAGGTAACACTGAAGCTTTCTTT; v_gene: TRBV6-5; j_gene: TRBJ1-1; d_gene: -; abundance: few
CDR3aa: CASSLDGVYGYTF; CDR3nt: TGTGCCAGCAGCCTGGACGGTGTGTATGGCTACACCTTC; v_gene: TRBV5-4; j_gene: TRBJ1-2; d_gene: -; abundance: -
CDR3aa: CASSYPGGQPQHF; CDR3nt: TGTGCCAGCAGTTACCCGGGTGGACAGCCCCAGCATTTT; v_gene: TRBV6-5; j_gene: TRBJ1-5; d_gene: -; abundance: -
CDR3aa: CASSLSGTGVFEQYF; CDR3nt: TGTGCCAGCAGTTTATCTGGGACAGGGGTCTTCGAGCAGTACTTC; v_gene: TRBV28; j_gene: TRBJ2-7; d_gene: TRBD1; abundance: -
CDR3aa: CASSLKDSYNEQFF; CDR3nt: TGCGCCAGCAGCTTGAAGGACAGCTACAATGAGCAGTTCTTC; v_gene: TRBV5-1; j_gene: TRBJ2-1; d_gene: -; abundance: -
CDR3aa: CASSSFSRQGAHGYTF; CDR3nt: TGTGCCAGCAGCTCCTTTTCCCGACAGGGGGCTCACGGCTACACCTTC; v_gene: TRBV7-9; j_gene: TRBJ1-2; d_gene: TRBD1; abundance: once
CDR3aa: CASSSSGTARYGYTF; CDR3nt: TGTGCCAGCAGTTCCTCCGGGACAGCCCGCTATGGCTACACCTTC; v_gene: TRBV6-5; j_gene: TRBJ1-2; d_gene: TRBD1; abundance: -
CDR3aa: CASSLQGSAQYF; CDR3nt: TGCGCCAGCAGCTTGCAGGGTTCAGCCCAGTACTTC; v_gene: TRBV5-1; j_gene: TRBJ2-5; d_gene: -; abundance: -
CDR3aa: CASSLLSGQGITPLHF; CDR3nt: TGTGCCAGCAGCTTGCTATCGGGACAGGGTATAACACCCCTCCACTTT; v_gene: TRBV5-4; j_gene: TRBJ1-6; d_gene: TRBD1; abundance: -
CDR3aa: CASSYTSTFNEQYF; CDR3nt: TGTGCCAGCAGTTACACGAGCACCTTCAACGAGCAGTACTTC; v_gene: TRBV6-5; j_gene: TRBJ2-7; d_gene: -; abundance: -
CDR3aa: CASSPGEVASGVGEQYF; CDR3nt: TGTGCCAGCTCACCCGGAGAGGTGGCTAGCGGGGTCGGCGAGCAGTACTTC; v_gene: TRBV18; j_gene: TRBJ2-7; d_gene: TRBD2; abundance: -
CDR3aa: CASSYGHRYEQYF; CDR3nt: TGTGCCAGCAGTTACGGCCATCGCTACGAGCAGTACTTC; v_gene: TRBV6-5; j_gene: TRBJ2-7; d_gene: -; abundance: -
CDR3aa: CASSPQSDTGELFF; CDR3nt: TGCGCCAGCAGCCCACAAAGTGACACCGGGGAGCTGTTTTTT; v_gene: TRBV5-1; j_gene: TRBJ2-2; d_gene: -; abundance: -
CDR3aa: CASSSRTSEPTDTQYF; CDR3nt: TGTGCCAGCAGCTCACGGACTAGCGAGCCCACAGATACGCAGTATTTT; v_gene: TRBV7-9; j_gene: TRBJ2-3; d_gene: TRBD2; abundance: -
CDR3aa: CASSAYSKGASGYTF; CDR3nt: TGTGCCAGCAGTGCCTATTCAAAGGGGGCCAGCGGCTACACCTTC; v_gene: TRBV2; j_gene: TRBJ1-2; d_gene: TRBD1; abundance: -
CDR3aa: CATSRGIGGTGRTEAFF; CDR3nt: TGTGCCACCAGCAGAGGAATTGGGGGGACAGGCCGGACTGAAGCTTTCTTT; v_gene: TRBV15; j_gene: TRBJ1-1; d_gene: TRBD1; abundance: -
CDR3aa: CSASRTGESYEQYF; CDR3nt: TGCAGTGCTAGTCGGACAGGAGAATCCTACGAGCAGTACTTC; v_gene: TRBV20-1; j_gene: TRBJ2-7; d_gene: TRBD1; abundance: -
CDR3aa: CASSHGGLEQYF; CDR3nt: TGTGCCAGCAGTCATGGGGGGTTGGAGCAGTACTTC; v_gene: TRBV28; j_gene: TRBJ2-7; d_gene: -; abundance: -
CDR3aa: CATSRVRGGSTEAFF; CDR3nt: TGTGCCACCAGCAGAGTACGCGGGGGGAGCACTGAAGCTTTCTTT; v_gene: TRBV15; j_gene: TRBJ1-1; d_gene: -; abundance: -
CDR3aa: CASSMKTSYNEQFF; CDR3nt: TGTGCCAGCAGCATGAAAACTTCCTACAATGAGCAGTTCTTC; v_gene: TRBV11-1; j_gene: TRBJ2-1; d_gene: -; abundance: -
CDR3aa: CASSLGQGVLYEQYF; CDR3nt: TGTGCCAGCAGCTTGGGGCAGGGGGTCCTCTACGAGCAGTACTTC; v_gene: TRBV5-5; j_gene: TRBJ2-7; d_gene: TRBD1; abundance: -
CDR3aa: CASSLGSLAGAGDTQYF; CDR3nt: TGTGCCAGCAGCTTGGGATCTTTAGCGGGAGCGGGAGATACGCAGTATTTT; v_gene: TRBV5-4; j_gene: TRBJ2-3; d_gene: TRBD2; abundance: -
CDR3aa: CASSRDRGNTEAFF; CDR3nt: TGTGCCAGCTCACGGGACAGGGGTAACACTGAAGCTTTCTTT; v_gene: TRBV18; j_gene: TRBJ1-1; d_gene: TRBD1; abundance: -
CDR3aa: CASSFFSGSYEQYF; CDR3nt: TGTGCCAGCAGCTTCTTTAGCGGGAGCTACGAGCAGTACTTC; v_gene: TRBV7-6; j_gene: TRBJ2-7; d_gene: TRBD2; abundance: -
CDR3aa: CASSQSGYGYTF; CDR3nt: TGCGCCAGCAGTCAATCAGGCTATGGCTACACCTTC; v_gene: TRBV4-3; j_gene: TRBJ1-2; d_gene: -; abundance: -